The clone carrying this TCR beta chain was counted a few times. This specimen comes from a study of blood T cell repertoires in COVID-19. Study as a whole: Whether acute or convalescent, the COVID-19 samples came from the United States, Italy and Spain. PBMCs, B-cell-depleted T cells, or T cells were the source of the cDNA or gDNA that made up the material.

Study processing details: Nucleated cell counts were estimated from reference gene primer amplification. Here immunoSEQ multiplex PCR was the method, and the copy in TCRdb shows in-frame clones only, minus some. That table is the source of V, J and clone size, and D and trimming were worked out from the DNA. The top ten hold 3.3% of the sample, which has about 240,000 clones, 70% to 80% seen once. Trimming cost V 7 bases and J 7 bases, with 17 bases left between them. From germline, CDR1 is SNHLY and CDR2 FYNNEI. The CDR3 is made up of 15 amino acids. The chain couples TRBV2 to TRBJ1-6, with D possibly being TRBD1 (6 bases). What was sequenced was peripheral blood. This TCR was sampled from a woman aged 80 or over with acute or convalescent COVID-19. The CDR3 loop is CASTGWGGRNSPLHF. In DNA form, the CDR3 reads TGTGCCAGCACGGGATGGGGGGGCAGGAATTCACCCCTCCACTTT. Based on the CDR3 plus reference TRBV2 and TRBJ1-6, the full variable domain is EPEVTQTPSHQVTQMGQEVILRCVPISNHLYFYWYRQILGQKVEFLVSFYNNEISEKSEIFDDQFSVERPDGSNFTLKIRSTKLEDSAMYFCASTGWGGRNSPLHFGNGTRLTVT.